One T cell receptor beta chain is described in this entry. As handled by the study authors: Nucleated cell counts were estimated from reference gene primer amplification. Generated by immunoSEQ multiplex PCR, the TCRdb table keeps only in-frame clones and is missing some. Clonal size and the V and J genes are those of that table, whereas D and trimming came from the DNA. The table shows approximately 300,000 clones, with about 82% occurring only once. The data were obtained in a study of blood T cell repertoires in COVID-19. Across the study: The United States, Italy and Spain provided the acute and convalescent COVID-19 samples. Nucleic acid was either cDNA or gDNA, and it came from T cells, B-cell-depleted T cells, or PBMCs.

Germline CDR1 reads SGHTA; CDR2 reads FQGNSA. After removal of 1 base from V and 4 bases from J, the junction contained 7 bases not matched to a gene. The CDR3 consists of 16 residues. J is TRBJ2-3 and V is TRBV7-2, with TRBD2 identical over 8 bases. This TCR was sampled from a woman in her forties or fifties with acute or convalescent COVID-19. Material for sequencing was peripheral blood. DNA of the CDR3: TGTGCCAGCAGCTTAGTAGCGGGAACCGGGCCAGATACGCAGTATTTT. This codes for CASSLVAGTGPDTQYF.